Following are 19 T cell receptor beta chains from one sample sequenced in a study of cytomegalovirus exposure and HLA in healthy donors. Use of 60 Vbeta and 13 Jbeta primers characterized the PCR. TCRdb keeps only in-frame clones here, not all; method: immunoSEQ multiplex PCR. The sample lists more than 150,000 clones; 70% to 80% were seen once. Sequences were obtained from PBMCs. These TCRs come from a man aged 18 to 30 in good health and CMV-seronegative.

The rearrangement links TRBV14 to TRBJ2-2; 11 bases align to TRBD2. J was trimmed by 6 bases and V by 4 bases; bases with no gene match: 4. Germline CDR1 SGHDN, CDR2 FVKESK. The CDR3 runs 15 residues. CDR3 bases: TGTGCCAGCAGCCCTCTAGCGGGAGGAGCCGGGGAGCTGTTTTTT. Amino acid sequence: CASSPLAGGAGELFF.

The rearrangement links TRBV7-8 to TRBJ1-4; D is unresolved. CDR1 is SGHVS, CDR2 FQNEAQ, per germline. This CDR3 region has 19 residues. Between the trimmed V and J ends, which lost 0 bases and 0 bases, there was a span of 17 bases. CDR3 region: CASSLAIFGVGSTNEKLFF. For the CDR3, the DNA is TGTGCCAGCAGCTTAGCGATCTTCGGGGTTGGATCAACTAATGAAAAACTGTTTTTT.

The chain links TRBV4-3 to TRBJ1-1, with unresolved D. V gave up 0 bases and J gave up 1 base, with 9 bases separating them. This CDR3 comprises 15 residues. Germline V gene sequence: CDR1 LGHNA, CDR2 YSLEER. CDR3: CASSQDEAANTEAFF. CDR3 bases: TGCGCCAGCAGCCAAGATGAGGCAGCGAACACTGAAGCTTTCTTT.

This chain links TRBV4-1 with TRBJ1-2, with D unresolved. The CDR3 is made up of 14 amino acids. Trimming pared 1 base from V and 3 bases from J, leaving 9 bases between. CDR1 and CDR2 from the germline V gene are MGHRA and YSYEKL. Written as DNA, the CDR3 is TGCGCCAGCAGCCAAGTTTATTCAGACTATGGCTACACCTTC. Encoded protein: CASSQVYSDYGYTF.

The chain combines TRBV19 with TRBJ1-1; tentatively, D is TRBD1 (6 bases). The CDR3 extends over 12 amino acids. Trimming stripped 6 bases from V and 7 bases from J, with 12 bases between. CDR1 LNHDA and CDR2 SQIVND come from the germline V gene (reference sequence). The CDR3 region is CASRGASDEAFF. The DNA of the CDR3 is TGTGCCAGTAGGGGGGCATCGGATGAAGCTTTCTTT.

The chain uses TRBV7-3 and TRBJ1-2, with D perhaps matching TRBD1 (5 bases). The V gene lost 2 bases and the J gene lost 3 bases, with 13 bases spanning the gap. CDR3 length: 15 amino acids. Germline V gives CDR1 SGHTA, CDR2 FQGTGA. CDR3 region: CASSLSAGPDYGYTF. CDR3 DNA: TGTGCCAGCAGCTTATCGGCAGGGCCTGACTATGGCTACACCTTC.

This clone was seen once. The genes are TRBV18 and TRBJ1-1; 8 positions match TRBD1. Looked up from germline, CDR1 is KGHSH and CDR2 is LQKENI. The CDR3 consists of 15 residues. V lost 6 bases, J lost 0 bases, and 6 bases stayed unmatched. The CDR3 sequence: CASSQTGAVNTEAFF. The CDR3 DNA reads TGTGCCAGCTCGCAGACAGGGGCCGTGAACACTGAAGCTTTCTTT.

CDR3 region: CASSPINRDRGTDTQYF. The CDR3 nucleotides read TGTGCCAGCAGCCCAATCAATCGAGACAGGGGAACAGATACGCAGTATTTT. This chain joins TRBV7-9 and TRBJ2-3; 8 bases align to TRBD1. Germline V lookup: CDR1 SEHNR, CDR2 FQNEAQ (reference sequence). The trim removed 5 bases at V and 3 bases at J, leaving 13 bases unmatched. This CDR3 is built from 17 residues.

The genes are TRBV25-1 and TRBJ2-5; D remains ambiguous. This CDR3 has 16 amino acids. Per the germline V gene, CDR1 is MGHDK and CDR2 is SYGVNS. Trimming pared 5 bases from V and 0 bases from J, leaving 16 bases between. DNA for the CDR3: TGTGCCAGCAGTTCCGGTCGATACGGTTACCAAGAGACCCAGTACTTC. It specifies CASSSGRYGYQETQYF. Using reference TRBV25-1 and TRBJ2-5 for the parts outside the CDR3, the full variable domain is EADIYQTPRYLVIGTGKKITLECSQTMGHDKMYWYQQDPGMELHLIHYSYGVNSTEKGDLSSESTVSRIRTEHFPLTLESARPSHTSQYLCASSSGRYGYQETQYFGPGTRLLVL.

This chain joins TRBV7-9 and TRBJ1-1; D unclear. The V gene's germline CDR1 is SEHNR and CDR2 FQNEAQ (reference sequence). The CDR3 consists of 14 residues. V lost 1 base, J lost 2 bases, and 8 bases lay in between. The CDR3 coding sequence is TGTGCCAGCAGCTTAGACGGGTCCAACACTGAAGCTTTCTTT. Amino acids: CASSLDGSNTEAFF.

CDR3 region: CASSYSPGSEQFF. CDR3 coding DNA: TGTGCCAGCAGTTACTCGCCCGGGAGTGAGCAGTTCTTC. V gene TRBV6-6 combines with J gene TRBJ2-1; weak D call: TRBD2 (6 bases). V lost 0 bases and J 9 bases, leaving 9 bases between the germline ends. Germline values: CDR1 MNHNY, CDR2 SVGAGI (reference sequence). The CDR3 covers 13 residues.

This clone was counted only a few times. The CDR3 DNA follows: TGTGCCAGCAGCTTAAGAGGTGGGAGTGCATACTCCTACGAGCAGTACTTC. This gives the protein CASSLRGGSAYSYEQYF. The chain carries TRBV7-2 and TRBJ2-7; D may be TRBD2 (5 bases). This CDR3 spans 17 amino acids. Germline V gives CDR1 SGHTA, CDR2 FQGNSA. V shed 2 bases and J shed 0 bases, with 17 bases lying between them.

This rearrangement joins TRBV7-2 to TRBJ2-2; 10 bases are a match to TRBD2. The CDR3 loop spans 17 amino acids. V lost 5 bases, J lost 5 bases, and 11 bases stayed unmatched. Germline V CDR1 and CDR2: SGHTA, FQGNSA. In DNA, the CDR3 is TGTGCCAGCAGCCCGACTAGCGGGCTCGGGGGGACCGGGGAGCTGTTTTTT. Translated, it gives CASSPTSGLGGTGELFF.

The gene calls are TRBV27 and TRBJ2-1, with 8 bases fitting TRBD1. The trim removed 6 bases at V and 7 bases at J, leaving 5 bases unmatched. CDR3 size: 13 residues. Per germline, CDR1 MNHEY and CDR2 SMNVEV (reference sequence). The CDR3 spells CASSTGGWNEQFF. CDR3 nucleotide sequence: TGTGCCAGCAGCACAGGGGGATGGAATGAGCAGTTCTTC.

The chain combines TRBV6-4 with TRBJ2-3; 12 bases agree with TRBD2. Germline loops: CDR1 MRHNA, CDR2 SNTAGT. The CDR3 is 15 residues long. J was trimmed by 4 bases and V by 6 bases; bases with no gene match: 5. The CDR3 sequence: CASRYTSGGPDTQYF. The DNA of the CDR3 is TGTGCCAGCAGGTATACTAGCGGGGGGCCAGATACGCAGTATTTT.

This clone was seen once. This rearrangement joins TRBV12-5 to TRBJ1-2; 8 nucleotides agree with TRBD1. In germline, CDR1 is LGHNT, CDR2 FRNRAP. CDR3 length: 15 amino acids. With V trimmed by 3 bases and J by 8 bases, 11 bases remained unmatched. CDR3 in DNA: TGTGCTAGTGGTTTCGGACAGGGCGGTTTGGGGGGCTACACCTTC. Translating gives CASGFGQGGLGGYTF.

The V call is TRBV30, the J call TRBJ2-1; 7 positions match TRBD2. J gave up 11 bases and V 1 base, and 5 bases lay outside the gene matches. The CDR3 is 12 amino acids. Germline V CDR1 and CDR2: GTSNPN, SVGIG (reference sequence). As DNA, the CDR3 is TGTGCCTGGAGTGCCCCTAGCGGCAAGCAGTTCTTC. Residues: CAWSAPSGKQFF.

The V call is TRBV6-1, the J call TRBJ1-2; weak D call: TRBD1 (6 bases). V was cut by 7 bases and J by 8 bases, with 23 bases left in between. Germline CDR1 is MNHNS and CDR2 is SASEGT. This CDR3 is built from 15 residues. The CDR3 is CASTPLTGRGEGYTF. The CDR3 nucleotides read TGTGCCAGCACTCCTCTCACCGGCAGGGGAGAAGGCTACACCTTC.

In this sample, this clone turned up once. The chain uses TRBV30 and TRBJ2-1; 7 bases fit TRBD1. J lost 1 base, V lost 5 bases, and 8 bases had no gene match. Germline V gene lookup returns CDR1 GTSNPN and CDR2 SVGIG (reference sequence). This CDR3 is built from 15 residues. The CDR3 sequence: CAWGPGQLSYNEQFF. The DNA for the CDR3 is TGTGCCTGGGGACCGGGACAGTTATCCTACAATGAGCAGTTCTTC.